This TCR beta chain was obtained from a study of long-term antiretroviral therapy in people with HIV. Samples were assayed with immunoSEQ v3.0 at survey level. Some clones are missing from TCRdb's copy, which holds only in-frame ones; the method was immunoSEQ multiplex PCR. Among roughly 38,000 clones, roughly 82% were seen once, and the ten largest hold over 10%. CDR3 length: 14 amino acids. The germline CDR1 and CDR2 sequences are MGHRA and YSYEKL. Trimming took 5 bases from V and 7 from J; bases not matched to a gene: 8. Study-level findings and limits: Compared with controls, HIV repertoires showed narrower CDR3 length ranges. In samples taken after ART, diversity increased but remained below transplant donor control levels. All time points showed a repertoire dominated by clones expanded before ART.

Each sample contained about 0.9-10 million cryopreserved PBMC, thawed before DNA extraction. By share, this clone counts as medium-sized (0.01 to 0.1%). Its antigen is currently unknown. This TCR derives from a man between 18 and 29 years old with HIV. This specimen was unsorted PBMCs, taken 0.3 years after starting antiretroviral therapy. This chain uses TRBV4-1 with TRBJ2-7; TRBD2 matches at 10 bases. CDR3 amino acids: CASSYLAGAGEQYF. The CDR3 coding sequence is TGCGCCAGCAGCTACCTAGCGGGAGCGGGAGAGCAGTACTTC.